The source of this TCR beta chain is a study of shared clonotypes between healthy human individuals. V lost 2 bases and J lost 8, with 9 bases in between. Germline CDR1 is MNHNS and CDR2 is SASEGT. The CDR3 is 13 amino acids. Method: immunoSEQ multiplex PCR; TCRdb's copy keeps in-frame clones and lacks some. The table lists millions of clones, approximately 90% of them singletons, with about 0.13% in the top ten. Regarding the study as a whole: The study generally estimated greater richness for naive than memory subsets. Clonotype sharing levels among donors were expected to vary with sequencing depth.

A note on this clone: What it recognizes is unknown.

This sequence originates from a man aged 18 to 30 in good health. The genes are TRBV6-1 and TRBJ1-4; D unclear. The source material was naive CD4+ T cells sorted from blood. Subset described: CD45RA+ positively selected. CDR3 in amino acids: CASSETQREKLFF. The CDR3 nucleotides are TGTGCCAGCAGTGAAACTCAGCGGGAAAAACTGTTTTTT.